One sample yielded the 9 T cell receptor beta chains listed below, sequenced in a study of siplizumab effects on memory and regulatory T cells (dated by TCRdb to between 2018 and 2021). Libraries were constructed by the immunoSEQ multiplex PCR assay. TCRdb mirrors the immuneACCESS table, restricted to in-frame sequences. Some clones are absent from its copies; in checked studies, under half trace to an unresolved V gene, and the reason for the others is unknown. This sample has about 82,000 clones in its table, and around 90% of those were observed once. The ten largest clones take up about 1.4% of the sample. The specimen was Tregs sorted from blood. Source of these receptors: a human donor in good health.

This clone appeared a single time. The V call is TRBV7-7, the J call TRBJ2-7; the D gene is possibly TRBD2 (5 bases). Germline V gene lookup returns CDR1 SSHAT and CDR2 FNYEAQ (reference sequence). The CDR3 spans 13 residues. The V end was cut by 6 bases, the J end by 0 bases, with 9 bases between. In DNA form, the CDR3 reads TGTGCCAGCAGTCGTAGCGACTCCTACGAGCAGTACTTC. Residues: CASSRSDSYEQYF.

The chain joins TRBV7-8 to TRBJ2-1; tentative D call: TRBD2 (5 bases). Per germline, CDR1 SGHVS and CDR2 FQNEAQ. V was pared by 5 bases and J by 0 bases, with 14 bases between. This CDR3 spans 16 amino acids. The CDR3 here is CASSPSMGSSYNEQFF. The CDR3 DNA is TGTGCCAGCAGCCCATCCATGGGGAGCTCCTACAATGAGCAGTTCTTC.

CDR3 sequence (DNA): TGCAGCGTTCGGAGTTTAAACTATGGCTACACCTTC. Encoded protein: CSVRSLNYGYTF. J is TRBJ1-2 and V is TRBV29-1; D is ambiguous. Germline CDR1 SQVTM, CDR2 ANQGSEA. The CDR3 totals 12 residues. V lost 5 bases to trimming and J lost 2 bases, with 9 bases between them.

The genes are TRBV6-5 and TRBJ1-2, with 9 bases fitting TRBD1. From germline, CDR1 is MNHEY and CDR2 SVGAGI. This CDR3 has 13 amino acids. V lost 7 bases, J lost 11 bases, and 11 bases stayed unmatched. The CDR3 here is CASTPGQGVLYTF. The CDR3 DNA reads TGTGCCAGCACCCCGGGACAGGGAGTTTTGTACACCTTC.

The gene calls are TRBV7-2 and TRBJ1-1; maybe TRBD1 (6 bases). Germline CDR1 reads SGHTA; CDR2 reads FQGNSA. The length of the CDR3 is 15 residues. V lost 0 bases and J 4 bases, leaving 12 bases between the germline ends. In DNA, the CDR3 is TGTGCCAGCAGCTTAGCCACAGGGTTGAGCACTGAAGCTTTCTTT. It specifies CASSLATGLSTEAFF. The full variable domain, with the rest looked up from reference TRBV7-2 and TRBJ1-1, is GAGVSQSPSNKVTEKGKDVELRCDPISGHTALYWYRQSLGQGLEFLIYFQGNSAPDKSGLPSDRFSAERTGGSVSTLTIQRTQQEDSAVYLCASSLATGLSTEAFFGQGTRLTVV.

Only one count was recorded for this clone. The chain is built from TRBV18 and TRBJ1-2, with 7 bases fitting TRBD1. V lost 3 bases and J lost 5; bases outside the gene matches: 3. Per germline, CDR1 KGHSH and CDR2 LQKENI. The CDR3 runs to 13 residues. The CDR3 spells CASSPGTEYGYTF. The CDR3 coding sequence is TGTGCCAGCTCACCTGGGACAGAATATGGCTACACCTTC. Full variable domain (remainder filled in from reference TRBV18 and TRBJ1-2): NAGVMQNPRHLVRRRGQEARLRCSPMKGHSHVYWYRQLPEEGLKFMVYLQKENIIDESGMPKERFSAEFPKEGPSILRIQQVVRGDSAAYFCASSPGTEYGYTFGSGTRLTVV.

This chain links TRBV7-2 with TRBJ2-1; 7 bases agree with TRBD2. This CDR3 region has 14 residues. Per the germline V gene, CDR1 is SGHTA and CDR2 is FQGNSA. Unmatched junction bases numbered 7, after V lost 5 bases and J lost 6 bases. CDR3 coding DNA: TGTGCCAGCAGCCCAAGACTAGCAGGCAATGAGCAGTTCTTC. Translating gives CASSPRLAGNEQFF.

The chain carries TRBV5-1 and TRBJ2-1, with D possibly being TRBD1 or TRBD2 (6 bases each). The CDR3 spans 15 residues. Trimming stripped 0 bases from V and 6 bases from J, with 13 bases between. Germline CDR1 SGHRS, CDR2 YFSETQ. CDR3 in amino acids: CASSLDGGKFNEQFF. The CDR3 region has the DNA TGCGCCAGCAGCTTGGACGGGGGCAAATTCAATGAGCAGTTCTTC. Based on the CDR3 plus reference TRBV5-1 and TRBJ2-1, the full variable domain is KAGVTQTPRYLIKTRGQQVTLSCSPISGHRSVSWYQQTPGQGLQFLFEYFSETQRNKGNFPGRFSGRQFSNSRSEMNVSTLELGDSALYLCASSLDGGKFNEQFFGPGTRLTVL.

This clone has a single count. The V gene is TRBV7-8, the J gene TRBJ2-2, with D perhaps matching TRBD1 (6 bases). From germline, CDR1 is SGHVS and CDR2 FQNEAQ. The V and J ends lost 5 bases and 5 bases respectively, with 12 bases between them. The CDR3 contains 14 residues. CDR3 sequence: CASSTTGLTGELFF. DNA of the CDR3: TGTGCCAGCAGCACCACAGGGTTAACCGGGGAGCTGTTTTTT. Combining the CDR3 with reference TRBV7-8 and TRBJ2-2 gives the whole variable domain GAGVSQSPRYKVAKRGQDVALRCDPISGHVSLFWYQQALGQGPEFLTYFQNEAQLDKSGLPSDRFFAERPEGSVSTLKIQRTQQEDSAVYLCASSTTGLTGELFFGEGSRLTVL.